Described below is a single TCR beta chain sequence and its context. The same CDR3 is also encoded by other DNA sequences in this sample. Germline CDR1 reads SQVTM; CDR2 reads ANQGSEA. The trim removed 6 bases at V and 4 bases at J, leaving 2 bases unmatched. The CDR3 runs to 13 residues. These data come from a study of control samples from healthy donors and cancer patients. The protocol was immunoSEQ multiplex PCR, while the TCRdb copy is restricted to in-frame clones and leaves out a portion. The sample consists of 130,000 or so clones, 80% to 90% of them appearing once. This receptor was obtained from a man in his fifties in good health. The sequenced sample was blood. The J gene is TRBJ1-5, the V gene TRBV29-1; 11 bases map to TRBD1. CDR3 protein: CSVGQGGNQPQHF. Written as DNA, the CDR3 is TGCAGCGTGGGACAGGGGGGAAATCAGCCCCAGCATTTT. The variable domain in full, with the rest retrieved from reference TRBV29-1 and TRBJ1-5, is SAVISQKPSRDICQRGTSLTIQCQVDSQVTMMFWYRQQPGQSLTLIATANQGSEATYESGFVIDKFPISRPNLTFSTLTVSNMSPEDSSIYLCSVGQGGNQPQHFGDGTRLSIL.